Listed below are T cell receptor beta chains from one sample, sequenced in a study of shared clonotypes between healthy human individuals. The assay was immunoSEQ multiplex PCR, and TCRdb's table has in-frame clones only and misses some. Among tens of thousands of clones, about 65% were seen once, and the ten largest hold around 52%. The sample was memory CD8+ T cells sorted from blood. These receptors were taken from a man aged 30-40 years in good health. Both conserved end residues are trimmed from each CDR3.

CDR3aa	v_gene	j_gene
ASSRPRDRNSYEQY	TRBV7-8	TRBJ2-7
ASSSRLQTLYGYT	TRBV7-8	TRBJ1-2
ASRLSVAGRRSVGNTIY	TRBV12-2	TRBJ1-3
ASWKKVSVGLYNEQF	TRBV5-8	TRBJ2-1
ASSSRLAGGETQY	TRBV27	TRBJ2-5
ASSSSLAGYEQY	TRBV7-8	TRBJ2-7
ASSIGSGDIYEQY	TRBV19	TRBJ2-7
ASIASGRPHNEQF	TRBV7-9	TRBJ2-1
ASSATTGGRDETQY	TRBV25-1	TRBJ2-5
ASTLGGGNTEAF	TRBV7-9	TRBJ1-1
TSSQGLAGDTDTQY	TRBV1	TRBJ2-3
ASSSGQDALNQPQH	TRBV7-8	TRBJ1-5
GCSSGNTIY	TRBV6-5	TRBJ1-3
ASSYGLAGTDTQY	TRBV6-5	TRBJ2-3
ASNPALGAANNYGYT	TRBV7-8	TRBJ1-2
ASSEASGRSTDTQY	TRBV25-1	TRBJ2-3
ATTQEPGYQPQH	TRBV16	TRBJ1-5
ASSLSAGAEGEKLF	TRBV28	TRBJ1-4
ASSLGTSGTITGELF	TRBV7-3	TRBJ2-2
ASSLEAVSTDTQY	TRBV7-6	TRBJ2-3
ASSLGLTREQY	TRBV2	TRBJ2-7
ASRLTQEFQETQY	TRBV28	TRBJ2-5
ASSPTLEETQY	TRBV11-2	TRBJ2-5
ASSSGTSGAETQY	TRBV28	TRBJ2-5
ASSLAGAANEQF	TRBV7-6	TRBJ2-1
ASSLTVSSGETFHYEQY	TRBV28	TRBJ2-7
ASSSDRFYEQY	TRBV7-8	TRBJ2-7
ASTQRFSGSSYEQY	TRBV2	TRBJ2-7
ASSRSSTGELF	TRBV11-3	TRBJ2-2
ASSLGLGVGKEKLF	TRBV5-5	TRBJ1-4
ASSGVSANYGYT	TRBV25-1	TRBJ1-2
ASSSIDRAGANVLT	TRBV5-6	TRBJ2-6
ASSPRAVSNQPQH	TRBV4-3	TRBJ1-5
ASRTMGYGYEQY	TRBV28	TRBJ2-7
ASSDSGTTGANVLT	TRBV6-4	TRBJ2-6
ATSREARGSGTGELF	TRBV15	TRBJ2-2
ASSSQTGPNEKLF	TRBV7-2	TRBJ1-4
ASSFSYAGTTRDTQY	TRBV7-2	TRBJ2-3
ASSLRGENTEAF	TRBV11-1	TRBJ1-1
ASSPLTINEKLF	TRBV6-6	TRBJ1-4
ASSIRQGYVHGYT	TRBV19	TRBJ1-2
ASSEGQGSSEQY	TRBV6-1	TRBJ2-7
ASSVLEDQPQH	TRBV2	TRBJ1-5
ASSYLTSGLYNEQF	TRBV9	TRBJ2-1
ASIEAVEDEQF	TRBV2	TRBJ2-1
SVGPMGTEAF	TRBV29-1	TRBJ1-1
SVVPTRRAF	TRBV29-1	TRBJ1-1
ASTSGTSGYNEQF	TRBV6-5	TRBJ2-1
ASSLGVSGQGKNIQY	TRBV5-4	TRBJ2-4
ASSLYQGESEQY	TRBV27	TRBJ2-7
ASGTRQGETQY	TRBV7-6	TRBJ2-5
ASKDDSEGYTIY	TRBV27	TRBJ1-3
ASSESVGLAGNEQY	TRBV10-1	TRBJ2-7
ASSEGTGGYEQY	TRBV6-1	TRBJ2-7
ASSLAATATYEQY	TRBV27	TRBJ2-7
ASSLEFGTATYEQY	TRBV5-1	TRBJ2-7
ASSVEGRISTDTQY	TRBV9	TRBJ2-3
ASSQEALQSNEQF	TRBV4-3	TRBJ2-1